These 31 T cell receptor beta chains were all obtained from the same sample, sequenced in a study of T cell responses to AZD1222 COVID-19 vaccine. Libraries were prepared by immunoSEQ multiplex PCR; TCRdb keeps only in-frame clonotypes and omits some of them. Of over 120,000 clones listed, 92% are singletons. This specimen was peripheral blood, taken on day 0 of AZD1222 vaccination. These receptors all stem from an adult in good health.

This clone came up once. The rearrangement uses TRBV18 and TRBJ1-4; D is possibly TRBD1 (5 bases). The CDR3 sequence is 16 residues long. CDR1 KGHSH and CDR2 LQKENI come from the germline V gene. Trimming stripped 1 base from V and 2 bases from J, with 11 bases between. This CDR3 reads CASSPRMEGTNEKLFF. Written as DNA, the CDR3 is TGTGCCAGCTCACCACGAATGGAGGGGACTAATGAAAAACTGTTTTTT.

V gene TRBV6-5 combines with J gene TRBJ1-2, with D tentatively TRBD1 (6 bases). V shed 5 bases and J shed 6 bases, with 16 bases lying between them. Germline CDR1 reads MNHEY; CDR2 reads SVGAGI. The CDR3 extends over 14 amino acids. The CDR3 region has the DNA TGTGCCAGCAGTCGACAGGCCCGACGGGATGGCTACACCTTC. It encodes CASSRQARRDGYTF.

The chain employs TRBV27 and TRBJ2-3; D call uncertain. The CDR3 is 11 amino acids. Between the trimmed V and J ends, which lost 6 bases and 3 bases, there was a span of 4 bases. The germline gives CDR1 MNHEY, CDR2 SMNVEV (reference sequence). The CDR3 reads CASRYTDTQYF. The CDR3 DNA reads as TGTGCCAGCAGATATACAGATACGCAGTATTTT.

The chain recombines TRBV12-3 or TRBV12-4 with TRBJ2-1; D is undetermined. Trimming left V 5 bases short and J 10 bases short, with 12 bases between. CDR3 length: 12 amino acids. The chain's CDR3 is CASSPVLTEQFF. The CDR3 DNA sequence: TGTGCCAGCAGTCCCGTTTTGACCGAGCAGTTCTTC.

CDR3 protein: CASSLAMVGSNQPQHF. CDR3 bases: TGTGCCAGCAGCTTAGCGATGGTAGGGAGCAATCAGCCCCAGCATTTT. The rearrangement links TRBV7-8 to TRBJ1-5; D is undetermined. The germline V gene has CDR1 SGHVS and CDR2 FQNEAQ. This CDR3 spans 16 amino acids. V shed 0 bases and J shed 1 base, with 10 bases lying between them.

This chain's CDR3 is CASRNTGTSGNTIYF. As DNA, the CDR3 is TGTGCCAGCAGGAATACAGGGACATCTGGAAACACCATATATTTT. This rearrangement joins TRBV27 to TRBJ1-3; D is perhaps TRBD1 (6 bases). V lost 6 bases to trimming and J lost 1 base, with 13 bases between them. Germline lookup yields CDR1 MNHEY and CDR2 SMNVEV (reference sequence). The CDR3 length is 15 residues.

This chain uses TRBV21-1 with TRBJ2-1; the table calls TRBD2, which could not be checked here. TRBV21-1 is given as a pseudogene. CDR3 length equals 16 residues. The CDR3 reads CASSKKLAGGYNEQFF. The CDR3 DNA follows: TGTGCCAGCAGCAAAAAGCTAGCGGGAGGCTACAATGAGCAGTTCTTC.

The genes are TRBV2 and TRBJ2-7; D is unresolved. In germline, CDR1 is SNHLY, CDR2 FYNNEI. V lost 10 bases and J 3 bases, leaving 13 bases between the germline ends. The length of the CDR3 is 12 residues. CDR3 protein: CANKFVGYEQYF. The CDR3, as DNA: TGTGCCAACAAGTTCGTTGGCTACGAGCAGTACTTC. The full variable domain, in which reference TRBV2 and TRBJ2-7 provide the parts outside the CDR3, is EPEVTQTPSHQVTQMGQEVILRCVPISNHLYFYWYRQILGQKVEFLVSFYNNEISEKSEIFDDQFSVERPDGSNFTLKIRSTKLEDSAMYFCANKFVGYEQYFGPGTRLTVT.

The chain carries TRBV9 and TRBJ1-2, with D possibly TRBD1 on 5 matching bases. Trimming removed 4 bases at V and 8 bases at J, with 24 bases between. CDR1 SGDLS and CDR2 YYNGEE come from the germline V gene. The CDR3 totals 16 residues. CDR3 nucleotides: TGTGCCAGCAGCCTAAACCAAGCCGGGACTTCTGAAGGCTACACCTTC. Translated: CASSLNQAGTSEGYTF.

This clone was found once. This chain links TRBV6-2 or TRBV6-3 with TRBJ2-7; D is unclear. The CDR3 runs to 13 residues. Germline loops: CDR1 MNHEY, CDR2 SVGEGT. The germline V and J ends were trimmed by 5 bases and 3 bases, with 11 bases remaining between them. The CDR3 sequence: CASSLIGLYEQYF. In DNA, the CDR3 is TGTGCCAGCAGTCTAATCGGGCTCTACGAGCAGTACTTC.

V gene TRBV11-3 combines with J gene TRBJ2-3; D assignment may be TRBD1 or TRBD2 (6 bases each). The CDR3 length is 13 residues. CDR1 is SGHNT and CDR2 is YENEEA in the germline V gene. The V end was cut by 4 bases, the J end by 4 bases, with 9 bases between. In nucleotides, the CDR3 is TGTGCCAGCAGCTCCGGGGGCCCAGATACGCAGTATTTT. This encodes CASSSGGPDTQYF.

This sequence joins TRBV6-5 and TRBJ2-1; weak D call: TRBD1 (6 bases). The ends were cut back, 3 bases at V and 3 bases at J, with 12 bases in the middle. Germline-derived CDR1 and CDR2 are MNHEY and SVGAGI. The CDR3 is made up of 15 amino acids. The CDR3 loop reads CASSYDRRHYNEQFF. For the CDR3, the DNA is TGTGCCAGCAGTTATGACAGGAGACACTACAATGAGCAGTTCTTC.

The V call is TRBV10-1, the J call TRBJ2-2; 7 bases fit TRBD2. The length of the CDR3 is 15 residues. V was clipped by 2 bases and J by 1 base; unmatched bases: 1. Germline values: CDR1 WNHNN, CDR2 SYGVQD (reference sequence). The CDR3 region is CASSERGGNTGELFF. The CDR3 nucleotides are TGCGCCAGCAGTGAGCGCGGGGGGAACACCGGGGAGCTGTTTTTT.

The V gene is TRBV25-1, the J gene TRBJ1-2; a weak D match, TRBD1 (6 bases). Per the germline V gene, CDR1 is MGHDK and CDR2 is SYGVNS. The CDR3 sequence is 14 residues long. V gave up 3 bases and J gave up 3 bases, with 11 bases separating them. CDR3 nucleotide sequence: TGTGCCAGCAGTGAGCAGGGGAGGTACTATGGCTACACCTTC. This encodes CASSEQGRYYGYTF.

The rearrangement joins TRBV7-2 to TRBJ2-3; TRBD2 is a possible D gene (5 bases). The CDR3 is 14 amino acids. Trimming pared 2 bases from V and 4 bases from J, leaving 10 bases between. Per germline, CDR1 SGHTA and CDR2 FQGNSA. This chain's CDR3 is CASSLTSLADTQYF. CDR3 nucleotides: TGTGCCAGCAGCTTAACCTCACTAGCAGATACGCAGTATTTT. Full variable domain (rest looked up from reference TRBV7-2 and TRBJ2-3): GAGVSQSPSNKVTEKGKDVELRCDPISGHTALYWYRQSLGQGLEFLIYFQGNSAPDKSGLPSDRFSAERTGGSVSTLTIQRTQQEDSAVYLCASSLTSLADTQYFGPGTRLTVL.

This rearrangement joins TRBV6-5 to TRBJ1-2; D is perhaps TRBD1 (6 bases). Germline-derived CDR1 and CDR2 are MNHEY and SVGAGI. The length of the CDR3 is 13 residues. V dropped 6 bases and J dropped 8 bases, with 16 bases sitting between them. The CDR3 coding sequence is TGTGCCAGCAGGCCCTCGATCCAGGGGGGCTACACCTTC. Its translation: CASRPSIQGGYTF.

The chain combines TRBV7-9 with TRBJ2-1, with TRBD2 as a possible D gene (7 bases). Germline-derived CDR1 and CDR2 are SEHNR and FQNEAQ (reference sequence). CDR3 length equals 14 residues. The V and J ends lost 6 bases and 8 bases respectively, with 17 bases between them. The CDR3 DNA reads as TGTGCCAGCAGGGTTTCGGGGGGCGTTGATGAGCAGTTCTTC. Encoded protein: CASRVSGGVDEQFF.

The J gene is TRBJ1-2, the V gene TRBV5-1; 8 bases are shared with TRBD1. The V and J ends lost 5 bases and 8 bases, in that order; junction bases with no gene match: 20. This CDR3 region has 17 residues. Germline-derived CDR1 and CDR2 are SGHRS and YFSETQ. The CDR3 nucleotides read TGCGCCAGCAGAACCCCTGGTGGACAGGGCGGGAGCGAAGGCTACACCTTC. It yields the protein CASRTPGGQGGSEGYTF. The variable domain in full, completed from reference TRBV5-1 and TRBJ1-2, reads KAGVTQTPRYLIKTRGQQVTLSCSPISGHRSVSWYQQTPGQGLQFLFEYFSETQRNKGNFPGRFSGRQFSNSRSEMNVSTLELGDSALYLCASRTPGGQGGSEGYTFGSGTRLTVV.

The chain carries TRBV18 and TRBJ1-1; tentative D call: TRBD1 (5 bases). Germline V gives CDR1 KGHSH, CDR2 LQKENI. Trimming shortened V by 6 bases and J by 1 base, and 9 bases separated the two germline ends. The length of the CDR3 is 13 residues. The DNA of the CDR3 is TGTGCCAGCTCGCAACAGGCGAACACTGAAGCTTTCTTT. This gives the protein CASSQQANTEAFF.

The CDR3 sequence is CASSPRQEGQPQHF. The CDR3 region has the DNA TGTGCCAGCTCACCACGACAGGAGGGACAGCCCCAGCATTTT. The rearrangement links TRBV18 to TRBJ1-5; a possible D gene is TRBD1 (6 bases). Trimming took 1 base from V and 7 from J, leaving 11 bases between them. The length of the CDR3 is 14 residues. Germline-derived CDR1 and CDR2 are KGHSH and LQKENI.

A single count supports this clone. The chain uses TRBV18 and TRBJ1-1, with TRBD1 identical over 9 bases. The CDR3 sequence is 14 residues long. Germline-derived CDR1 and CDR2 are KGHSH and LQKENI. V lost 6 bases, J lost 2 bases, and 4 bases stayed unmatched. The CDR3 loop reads CASSWTGANTEAFF. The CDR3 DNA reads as TGTGCCAGCTCCTGGACAGGGGCAAACACTGAAGCTTTCTTT.

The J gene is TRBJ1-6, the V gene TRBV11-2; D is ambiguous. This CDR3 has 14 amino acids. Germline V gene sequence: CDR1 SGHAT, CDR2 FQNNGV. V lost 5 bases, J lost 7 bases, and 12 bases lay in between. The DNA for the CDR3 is TGTGCCAGCAGCGCCCAAGGGTACAATTCACCCCTCCACTTT. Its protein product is CASSAQGYNSPLHF. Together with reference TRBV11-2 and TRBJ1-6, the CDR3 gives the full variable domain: EAGVAQSPRYKIIEKRQSVAFWCNPISGHATLYWYQQILGQGPKLLIQFQNNGVVDDSQLPKDRFSAERLKGVDSTLKIQPAKLEDSAVYLCASSAQGYNSPLHFGNGTRLTVT.

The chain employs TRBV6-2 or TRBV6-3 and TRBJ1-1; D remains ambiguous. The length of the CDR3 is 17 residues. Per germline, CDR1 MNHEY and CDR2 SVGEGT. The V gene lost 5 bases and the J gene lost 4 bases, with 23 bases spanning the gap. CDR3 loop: CASSHPGLAGGGTEAFF. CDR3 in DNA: TGTGCCAGCAGTCATCCCGGGCTCGCCGGAGGTGGCACTGAAGCTTTCTTT.

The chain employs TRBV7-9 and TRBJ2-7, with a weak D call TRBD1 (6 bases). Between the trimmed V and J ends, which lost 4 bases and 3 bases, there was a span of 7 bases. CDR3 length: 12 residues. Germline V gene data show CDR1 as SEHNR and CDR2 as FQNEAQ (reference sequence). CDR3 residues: CASSSQGYEQYF. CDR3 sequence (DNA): TGTGCCAGCAGCTCACAGGGCTACGAGCAGTACTTC.

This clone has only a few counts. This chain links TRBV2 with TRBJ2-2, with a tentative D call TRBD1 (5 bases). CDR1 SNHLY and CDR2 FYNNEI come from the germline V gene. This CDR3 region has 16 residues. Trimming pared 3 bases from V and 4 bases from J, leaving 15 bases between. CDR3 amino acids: CASSEGQGGATGELFF. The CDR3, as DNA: TGTGCCAGCAGTGAGGGGCAGGGCGGCGCCACCGGGGAGCTGTTTTTT.

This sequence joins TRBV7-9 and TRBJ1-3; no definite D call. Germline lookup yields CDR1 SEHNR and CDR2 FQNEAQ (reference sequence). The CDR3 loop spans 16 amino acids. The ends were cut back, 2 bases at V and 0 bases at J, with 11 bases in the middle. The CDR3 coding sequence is TGTGCCAGCAGCTTAATGGTACGAGACTCTGGAAACACCATATATTTT. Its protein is CASSLMVRDSGNTIYF.

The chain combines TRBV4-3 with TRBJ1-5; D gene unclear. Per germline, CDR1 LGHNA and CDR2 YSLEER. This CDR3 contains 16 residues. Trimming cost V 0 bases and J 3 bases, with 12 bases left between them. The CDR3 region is CASSQDHRQTNQPQHF. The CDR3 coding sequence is TGCGCCAGCAGCCAAGATCATCGCCAGACCAATCAGCCCCAGCATTTT.

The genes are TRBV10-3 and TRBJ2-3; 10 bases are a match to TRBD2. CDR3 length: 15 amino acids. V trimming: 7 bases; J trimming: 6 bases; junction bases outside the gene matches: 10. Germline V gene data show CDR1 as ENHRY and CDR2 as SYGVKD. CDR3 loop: CAITRAGGAPDTQYF. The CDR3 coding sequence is TGTGCCATCACCAGAGCGGGGGGGGCCCCCGATACGCAGTATTTT.

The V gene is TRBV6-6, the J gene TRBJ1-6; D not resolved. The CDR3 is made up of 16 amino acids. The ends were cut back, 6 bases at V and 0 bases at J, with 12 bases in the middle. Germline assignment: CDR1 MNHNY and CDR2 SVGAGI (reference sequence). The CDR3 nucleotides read TGTGCCAGCAGACCCGCCCAGAGCTCCTATAATTCACCCCTCCACTTT. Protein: CASRPAQSSYNSPLHF.

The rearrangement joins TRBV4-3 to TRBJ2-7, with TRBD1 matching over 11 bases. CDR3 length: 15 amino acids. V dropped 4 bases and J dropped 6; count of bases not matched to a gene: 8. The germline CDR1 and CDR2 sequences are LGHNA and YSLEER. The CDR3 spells CASSLLTGTGGEQYF. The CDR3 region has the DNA TGCGCCAGCAGCCTCCTAACCGGGACAGGGGGCGAGCAGTACTTC.

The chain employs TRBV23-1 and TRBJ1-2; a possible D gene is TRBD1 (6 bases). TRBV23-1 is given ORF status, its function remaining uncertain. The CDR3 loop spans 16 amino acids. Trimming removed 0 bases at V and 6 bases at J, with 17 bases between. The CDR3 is CASSQSVRDNRNGYTF. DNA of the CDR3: TGCGCCAGCAGTCAATCGGTGAGGGACAACCGAAATGGCTACACCTTC.